The next 15 T cell receptor beta chains were all read from a single sample in a study of CD8+CD57+ T cells in acquired aplastic anemia. CDR3 and TCR beta VDJ profiling relied on genomic DNA as the template. TCRdb re-analysed the reads in MiXCR, keeping a single row per CDR3 protein. The sample has roughly 180,000 distinct CDR3 sequences, roughly 50% seen once. Patients who underwent sequencing had shown CD8+CD57+ cell expansion by flow cytometry. Sequencing input: sorted CD4+, CD8+, or CD8+CD57+ T cells (not recorded which) from PBMCs. These receptors all come from a human donor with aplastic anemia.

The chain couples TRBV24-1 to TRBJ2-7; D unresolved. The CDR3 consists of 12 residues. Trimming left V 3 bases short and J 3 bases short, with 5 bases between. CDR1 is KGHDR and CDR2 is SFDVKD in the germline V gene. DNA of the CDR3: TGTGCCACCAGTGATCCTAACTACGAGCAGTACTTC. Its protein is CATSDPNYEQYF.

In this sample, this clonotype turned up a few times. A read error is possible here, since a much larger clone lies one base away. The chain is built from TRBV9 and TRBJ2-7; possibly TRBD2 for D (5 bases). CDR1 is SGDLS, CDR2 YYNGEE, per germline. CDR3 size: 14 residues. DNA of the CDR3: TGTGCCAGCAGCGCGGACCCGAGGGCCTACGAGCACTACTTC. It translates to CASSADPRAYEHYF.

This clonotype has more than one count but fewer than ten. The V and J genes are TRBV12-3 or TRBV12-4 and TRBJ2-1; D is perhaps TRBD1 or TRBD2 (5 bases each). The CDR3 is made up of 14 amino acids. With 1 base removed from V and 5 bases from J, the gap between germline ends came to 9 bases. The CDR3 nucleotides read TGTGCCAGCAGTTTAGGGGGGAAGAACAATGAGCAGTTCTTC. The encoded protein is CASSLGGKNNEQFF.

The J gene is TRBJ2-7, the V gene TRBV24-1; D might be TRBD1 (6 bases). CDR1 is KGHDR and CDR2 is SFDVKD in the germline V gene. The CDR3 length is 13 residues. The ends were cut back, 9 bases at V and 0 bases at J, with 11 bases in the middle. The CDR3 sequence is CATQGHPSYEQYF. The CDR3 DNA reads as TGTGCCACCCAGGGGCACCCCTCCTACGAGCAGTACTTC.

The chain joins TRBV20-1 to TRBJ1-2; 11 bases line up with TRBD1. The CDR3 covers 13 residues. Per germline, CDR1 DFQATT and CDR2 SNEGSKA (reference sequence). V was pared by 6 bases and J by 5 bases, with 5 bases of the junction left unmatched. This CDR3 reads CSARTGGGYGYTF. DNA for the CDR3: TGCAGTGCACGGACAGGGGGCGGGTATGGCTACACCTTC.

The V and J genes are TRBV7-8 and TRBJ1-2; 8 bases agree with TRBD1. V shed 4 bases and J 7 bases; nucleotides not matched to a gene: 20. CDR3 size: 18 residues. Germline V gene sequence: CDR1 SGHVS, CDR2 FQNEAQ. In DNA form, the CDR3 reads TGTGCCAGCAGCTACACGGACAGGGCGTACTCTACGTCTGGTGGCTACACCTTC. Its protein is CASSYTDRAYSTSGGYTF.

In its sample, this clonotype was seen a few times. The chain uses TRBV20-1 and TRBJ2-4; unclear D gene. The V gene's germline CDR1 is DFQATT and CDR2 SNEGSKA (reference sequence). The CDR3 totals 11 residues. Trimming shortened V by 0 bases and J by 11 bases, and 8 bases separated the two germline ends. DNA for the CDR3: TGCAGTGCTAGAGATGGATATGTTCAGTACTTC. Protein sequence: CSARDGYVQYF.

In its sample, this clonotype was seen many times. For the CDR3, the DNA is TGTGCCAGCGGGTCGACCGGGACAGGATTGACCCAGTACTTC. It codes for CASGSTGTGLTQYF. The rearrangement links TRBV6-1 to TRBJ2-5, with 8 positions matching TRBD1. Germline V gene sequence: CDR1 MNHNS, CDR2 SASEGT. The CDR3 runs 14 residues. Germline trimming cut 8 bases from V and 7 bases from J; bases unmatched to any gene: 12.

This clonotype has a count of ten or more. This chain uses TRBV2 with TRBJ2-3; the D is unclear. The V end lost 5 bases, the J end lost 9 bases, and 12 bases lay between the germline ends. The CDR3 sequence is 12 residues long. The germline gives CDR1 SNHLY, CDR2 FYNNEI. CDR3 in amino acids: CASSSDPRTQYF. In nucleotides, the CDR3 is TGTGCCAGCAGTTCTGACCCGAGGACGCAGTATTTT.

The chain joins TRBV15 to TRBJ2-1; D may be TRBD1 or TRBD2 (5 bases each). Germline assignment: CDR1 LNHNV and CDR2 YYDKDF (reference sequence). The CDR3 contains 12 residues. V dropped 7 bases and J dropped 9 bases, with 13 bases sitting between them. The CDR3 here is CATKETRGEQFF. The DNA of the CDR3 is TGTGCCACCAAGGAGACGAGGGGTGAGCAGTTCTTC.

J is TRBJ2-7 and V is TRBV25-1; TRBD1 agrees at 8 bases. The DNA end favors TRBJ2-5, so the J call may be wrong. This CDR3 is built from 13 residues. Germline CDR1 reads MGHDK; CDR2 reads SYGVNS. The CDR3 region has the DNA TGTGCCACTTCGACAGGGGCACTTGAGACCCAGTACTTC. This sequence encodes CATSTGALETQYF.

Concerning this clonotype itself: Possible read error: a much larger clone is one base away. The chain uses TRBV9 and TRBJ2-3, with TRBD2 as a possible D gene (7 bases). V shed 2 bases and J shed 2 bases, with 12 bases lying between them. The length of the CDR3 is 15 residues. Germline lookup yields CDR1 SGDLS and CDR2 YYNGEE. CDR3 sequence reads: CASSVSAGHTDTQYF. CDR3 DNA: TGTGCCAGCAGCGTTTCAGCGGGACACACAGATACGCAGTATTTT.

J is TRBJ1-6 and V is TRBV5-5; TRBD1 is a possible D gene (5 bases). The germline V and J ends were trimmed by 5 bases and 7 bases, with 13 bases remaining between them. There are 14 residues in the CDR3. The germline CDR1 and CDR2 sequences are SGHKS and YYEKEE (reference sequence). The CDR3 spells CASSVQGFNSPLHF. The CDR3 DNA reads TGTGCCAGCAGTGTGCAGGGCTTCAATTCACCCCTCCACTTT.

The chain uses TRBV5-1 and TRBJ2-6; weak D call: TRBD2 (5 bases). V gave up 7 bases and J gave up 0 bases, with 8 bases separating them. The germline CDR1 and CDR2 sequences are SGHRS and YFSETQ. The CDR3 runs 14 residues. CDR3 in DNA: TGCGCCAGCTGCCGGGACTCTGGGGCCAACGTCCTGACTTTC. It codes for CASCRDSGANVLTF.

The chain recombines TRBV2 with TRBJ1-5, with D tentatively TRBD1 (5 bases). The V end lost 3 bases, the J end lost 5 bases, and 11 bases lay between the germline ends. The CDR3 extends over 14 amino acids. Germline V gene data show CDR1 as SNHLY and CDR2 as FYNNEI. The CDR3 reads CASSDRVWDQPQHF. CDR3 bases: TGTGCCAGCAGTGACAGGGTCTGGGATCAGCCCCAGCATTTT.